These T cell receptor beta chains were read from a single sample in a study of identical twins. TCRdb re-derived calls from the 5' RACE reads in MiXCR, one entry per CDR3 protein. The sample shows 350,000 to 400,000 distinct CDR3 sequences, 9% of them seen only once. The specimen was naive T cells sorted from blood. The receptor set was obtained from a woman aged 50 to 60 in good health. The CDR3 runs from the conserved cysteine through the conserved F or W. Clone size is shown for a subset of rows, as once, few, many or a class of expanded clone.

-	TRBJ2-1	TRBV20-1	CSARDWGYNEQFF
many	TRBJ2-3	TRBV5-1	CASSLETPADTQYF
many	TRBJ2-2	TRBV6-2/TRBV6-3	CASTGRDFRTGELFF
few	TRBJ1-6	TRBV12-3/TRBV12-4	CASSPSDRAWSPLHF
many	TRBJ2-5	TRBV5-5	CASSLRLDGLQTQYF
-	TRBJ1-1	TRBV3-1	CASRASQQGFTEAFF
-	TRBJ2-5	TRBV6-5	CASSFQAGAVQETQYF
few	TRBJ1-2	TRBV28	CASSLVGANYGYTF
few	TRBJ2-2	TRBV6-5	CATSGLAGANTGELFF
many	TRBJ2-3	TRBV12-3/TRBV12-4	CASSFKGRVSTDTQYF
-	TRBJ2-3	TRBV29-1	CSVRQGVADTQYF
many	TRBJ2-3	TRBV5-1	CASGQGSGDTQYF
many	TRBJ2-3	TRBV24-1	CATSDFRTEFTDTQYF